This T cell receptor (beta chain) was sequenced in a study of blood T cell repertoires in COVID-19. Study-level background: There were acute and convalescent COVID-19 samples, and they came from the United States, Italy and Spain. The cDNA or gDNA used as material had been derived from T cells, B-cell-depleted T cells, or PBMCs.

The CDR3 extends over 15 amino acids. Germline trimming cut 6 bases from V and 4 bases from J; bases unmatched to any gene: 4. In germline, CDR1 is MDHEN, CDR2 SYDVKM. Per the study methods: The authors estimated nucleated cell counts from reference gene primer amplification. Clones were sequenced by immunoSEQ multiplex PCR, and TCRdb holds only the in-frame ones, with some missing. V, J and clone size are taken as reported in that table, and D and trimming were inferred from the DNA itself. The sample lists about 150,000 clones; about 88% were seen once. The sample taken for sequencing was peripheral blood. The genes are TRBV28 and TRBJ2-3, with 13 bases identical to TRBD2. The receptor comes from a human donor in a cohort sampled during active COVID-19. The CDR3 protein is CASRTSGGAPDTQYF. As DNA, the CDR3 is TGTGCCAGCAGAACTAGCGGGGGGGCCCCAGATACGCAGTATTTT.